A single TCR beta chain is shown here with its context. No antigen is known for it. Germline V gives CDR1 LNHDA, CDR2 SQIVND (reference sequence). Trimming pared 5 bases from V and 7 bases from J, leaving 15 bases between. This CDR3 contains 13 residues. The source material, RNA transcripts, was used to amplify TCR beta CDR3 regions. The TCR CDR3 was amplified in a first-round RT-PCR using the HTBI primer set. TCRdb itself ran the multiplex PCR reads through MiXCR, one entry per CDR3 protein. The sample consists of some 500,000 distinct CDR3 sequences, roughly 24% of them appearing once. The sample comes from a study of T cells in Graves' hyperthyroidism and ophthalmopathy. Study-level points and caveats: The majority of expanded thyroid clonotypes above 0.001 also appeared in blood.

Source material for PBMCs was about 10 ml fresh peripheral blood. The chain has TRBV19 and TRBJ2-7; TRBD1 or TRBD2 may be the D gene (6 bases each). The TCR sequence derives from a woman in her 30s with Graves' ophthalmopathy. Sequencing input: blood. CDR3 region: CASSLRGPGEQYF. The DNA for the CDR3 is TGTGCCAGTAGTCTACGGGGGCCGGGGGAGCAGTACTTC.